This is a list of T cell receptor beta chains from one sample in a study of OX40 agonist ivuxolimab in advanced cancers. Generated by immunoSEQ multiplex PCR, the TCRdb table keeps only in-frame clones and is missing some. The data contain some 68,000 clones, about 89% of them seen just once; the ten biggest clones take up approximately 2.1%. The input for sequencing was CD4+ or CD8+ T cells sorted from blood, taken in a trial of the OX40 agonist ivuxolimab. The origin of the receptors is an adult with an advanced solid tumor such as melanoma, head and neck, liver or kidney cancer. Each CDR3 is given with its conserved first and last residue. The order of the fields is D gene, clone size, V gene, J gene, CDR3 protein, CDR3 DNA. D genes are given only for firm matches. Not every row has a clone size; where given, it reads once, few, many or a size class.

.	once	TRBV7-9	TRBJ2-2	CASSVQNTGELFF	TGTGCCAGCAGCGTACAAAACACCGGGGAGCTGTTTTTT
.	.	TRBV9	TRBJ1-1	CASSPVRNRKGLSVGEAFF	TGTGCCAGCAGCCCCGTGAGGAATCGAAAGGGACTGTCCGTGGGTGAAGCTTTCTTT
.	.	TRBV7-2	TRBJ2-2	CASTPGNRPRELFF	TGTGCCAGCACCCCAGGGAACCGTCCCCGGGAGCTGTTTTTT
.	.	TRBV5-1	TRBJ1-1	CASTGPHTEAFF	TGCGCCAGCACCGGCCCCCACACTGAAGCTTTCTTT
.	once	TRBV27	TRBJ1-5	CASSQGGAGQPQHF	TGTGCCAGCAGTCAAGGGGGGGCAGGACAGCCCCAGCATTTT
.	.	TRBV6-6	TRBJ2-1	CASSYQIWASYNEQFF	TGTGCCAGCAGTTACCAGATTTGGGCCTCCTACAATGAGCAGTTCTTC
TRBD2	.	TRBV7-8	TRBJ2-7	CASSPTSGRPPRGNEQYF	TGTGCCAGCAGCCCCACTAGCGGGAGGCCTCCCCGAGGGAACGAGCAGTACTTC
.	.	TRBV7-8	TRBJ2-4	CASSPTELAKNIQYF	TGTGCCAGCAGCCCAACAGAACTAGCCAAAAACATTCAGTACTTC
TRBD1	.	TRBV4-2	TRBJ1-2	CASSLTGTYGYTF	TGTGCCAGCAGCTTGACAGGGACCTATGGCTACACCTTC
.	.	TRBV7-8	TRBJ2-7	CASSLAGVFAYEQYF	TGTGCCAGCAGCTTAGCAGGGGTTTTCGCCTACGAGCAGTACTTC
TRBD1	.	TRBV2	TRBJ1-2	CASSTRAGGRGYTF	TGTGCCAGCAGTACGAGGGCAGGGGGACGTGGCTACACCTTC
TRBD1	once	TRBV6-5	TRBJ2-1	CASSYRGQGQNNEQFF	TGTGCCAGCAGTTACCGGGGACAGGGCCAGAACAATGAGCAGTTCTTC
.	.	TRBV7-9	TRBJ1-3	CASTSGNSGNTIYF	TGTGCCAGCACCTCAGGAAACTCTGGAAACACCATATATTTT
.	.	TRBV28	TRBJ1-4	CASSFSSNEKLFF	TGTGCCAGCAGTTTCAGCTCAAATGAAAAACTGTTTTTT
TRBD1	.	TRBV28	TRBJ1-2	CATCVGTGPYGYTF	TGTGCCACGTGTGTAGGGACAGGGCCCTATGGCTACACCTTC
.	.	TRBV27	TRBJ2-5	CASSKTGWETQYF	TGTGCCAGCAGTAAAACAGGGTGGGAGACCCAGTACTTC
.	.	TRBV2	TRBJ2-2	CASQGDYTGELFF	TGTGCCAGCCAGGGTGACTACACCGGGGAGCTGTTTTTT
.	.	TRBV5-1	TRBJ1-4	CASSLRQLGDEKLFF	TGCGCCAGCAGCCTTCGACAGCTGGGAGATGAAAAACTGTTTTTT
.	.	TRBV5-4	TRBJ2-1	CASSSPGRSYNEQFF	TGTGCCAGCAGCTCCCCGGGACGCTCCTACAATGAGCAGTTCTTC
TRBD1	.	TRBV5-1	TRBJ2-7	CASSPGQGAHEQYF	TGCGCCAGCAGCCCCGGGCAGGGGGCCCACGAGCAGTACTTC
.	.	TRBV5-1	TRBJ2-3	CASSVEGRGDTQYF	TGCGCCAGCAGTGTTGAGGGGAGAGGAGATACGCAGTATTTT
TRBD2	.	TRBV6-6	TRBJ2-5	CASSWVAGVPQETQYF	TGTGCCAGCAGTTGGGTAGCGGGAGTACCTCAAGAGACCCAGTACTTC
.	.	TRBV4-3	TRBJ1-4	CASSQVAGEKLFF	TGCGCCAGCAGCCAAGTTGCCGGAGAAAAACTGTTTTTT
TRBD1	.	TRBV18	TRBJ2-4	CASSRQGTAKNIQYF	TGTGCCAGCTCTCGACAGGGAACGGCCAAAAACATTCAGTACTTC
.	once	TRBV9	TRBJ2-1	CASSVKDSISGASYNEQFF	TGTGCCAGCAGCGTAAAGGACAGTATATCGGGAGCCTCCTACAATGAGCAGTTCTTC
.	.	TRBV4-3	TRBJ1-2	CASSQDVLWGYTF	TGCGCCAGCAGCCAAGATGTGCTCTGGGGCTACACCTTC
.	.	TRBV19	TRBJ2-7	CASSRGWTIDSYEQYF	TGTGCCAGTAGTAGGGGATGGACTATCGACTCCTACGAGCAGTACTTC
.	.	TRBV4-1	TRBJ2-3	CASSQDSATTDTQYF	TGCGCCAGCAGCCAAGATAGCGCTACTACAGATACGCAGTATTTT
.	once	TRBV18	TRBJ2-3	CASSQSASTDTQYF	TGTGCCAGCTCACAATCAGCCTCAACAGATACGCAGTATTTT
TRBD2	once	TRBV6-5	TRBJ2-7	CASSRTSGTSREQYF	TGTGCCAGCAGTAGGACTAGCGGGACATCTCGGGAGCAGTACTTC
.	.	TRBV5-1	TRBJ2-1	CASSLQQTYNEQFF	TGCGCCAGCAGCTTACAGCAGACCTACAATGAGCAGTTCTTC
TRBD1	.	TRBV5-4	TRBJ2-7	CASSLGGQAPYEQYF	TGTGCCAGCAGCTTGGGTGGACAGGCTCCCTACGAGCAGTACTTC
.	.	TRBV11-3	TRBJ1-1	CASSSSRGTAAFF	TGTGCCAGCAGCTCCAGCAGGGGTACGGCAGCTTTCTTT
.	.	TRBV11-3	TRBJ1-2	CASSLVQGDYGYTF	TGTGCCAGCAGCTTGGTACAGGGCGACTATGGCTACACCTTC
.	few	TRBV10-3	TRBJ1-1	CATSGVRVDEAFF	TGTGCCACGTCAGGGGTTCGTGTGGATGAAGCTTTCTTT